The 17 T cell receptor beta chains reported below all come from one sample, sequenced in a study of blood T cell repertoires in COVID-19. Produced via immunoSEQ multiplex PCR; TCRdb's table is partial and in-frame only. The table has about 140,000 clones, 80% to 85% seen once. The sample consisted of peripheral blood. Every receptor here comes from a human donor in a cohort sampled during active COVID-19.

This clone has only a few counts. J is TRBJ2-1 and V is TRBV7-6; D is perhaps TRBD1 (6 bases). Germline values: CDR1 SGHVS, CDR2 FNYEAQ. The CDR3 spans 13 residues. Deletions cut 4 bases from V and 9 bases from J, with 13 bases between. The CDR3 region is CASSYYRASEQFF. The CDR3 bases are TGTGCCAGCAGCTACTACAGGGCTAGTGAGCAGTTCTTC. Variable domain in full (rest from reference TRBV7-6 and TRBJ2-1): GAGVSQSPRYKVTKRGQDVALRCDPISGHVSLYWYRQALGQGPEFLTYFNYEAQQDKSGLPNDRFSAERPEGSISTLTIQRTEQRDSAMYRCASSYYRASEQFFGPGTRLTVL.

This chain uses TRBV3-1 (or the pseudogene TRBV3-2) with TRBJ1-2; TRBD1 matches at 7 bases. The ends lost 1 base at V and 14 bases at J; junction bases unmatched: 13. Germline V gene data show CDR1 as LGHDT and CDR2 as YNNKEL (reference sequence). This CDR3 is 14 amino acids long. CDR3 sequence: CASSQVGGQSPETF. The CDR3 nucleotides read TGTGCCAGCAGCCAAGTCGGGGGACAGTCTCCTGAGACCTTC.

The V and J genes are TRBV28 and TRBJ2-1; 9 positions match TRBD1. Germline-derived CDR1 and CDR2 are MDHEN and SYDVKM. The CDR3 sequence is 15 residues long. Germline trimming cut 4 bases from V and 8 bases from J; bases unmatched to any gene: 9. CDR3 nucleotide sequence: TGTGCCAGCAGTTCCTCAGGGACAGGGAGGTATGAGCAGTTCTTC. Amino acid sequence: CASSSSGTGRYEQFF.

The chain joins TRBV28 to TRBJ1-2; D remains ambiguous. The CDR3 runs 12 residues. Germline-derived CDR1 and CDR2 are MDHEN and SYDVKM. With 6 bases removed from V and 4 bases from J, the gap between germline ends came to 9 bases. The CDR3 loop reads CASRTEGYGYTF. Here the CDR3 DNA reads TGTGCCAGCAGGACCGAGGGCTATGGCTACACCTTC.

This rearrangement joins TRBV6-5 to TRBJ1-1; perhaps TRBD1 as D (5 bases). V gave up 4 bases and J gave up 5 bases, with 20 bases separating them. The CDR3 spans 16 residues. Germline CDR1 MNHEY, CDR2 SVGAGI. The CDR3 DNA reads as TGTGCCAGCAGTTCCCTTGGGGGACGGGGGTTTACTGAAGCTTTCTTT. It translates to CASSSLGGRGFTEAFF.

The V call is TRBV24-1, the J call TRBJ2-5; TRBD1 agrees at 7 bases. Germline loops: CDR1 KGHDR, CDR2 SFDVKD. Trimming removed 2 bases from V and 2 bases from J; junction bases left unmatched: 4. This CDR3 is 15 amino acids long. The CDR3 is CATSDSGTAQETQYF. In nucleotides, the CDR3 is TGTGCCACCAGTGATTCCGGGACAGCTCAAGAGACCCAGTACTTC.

The rearrangement joins TRBV9 to TRBJ2-3, with D perhaps matching TRBD2 (7 bases). The CDR3 is made up of 15 amino acids. Germline V gene sequence: CDR1 SGDLS, CDR2 YYNGEE. Trimming took 4 bases from V and 4 from J, leaving 16 bases between them. The CDR3 here is CASSPKGGVADTQYF. The CDR3 nucleotides read TGTGCCAGCAGCCCTAAAGGGGGGGTCGCAGATACGCAGTATTTT.

This clone was recorded once. The rearrangement joins TRBV2 to TRBJ1-2; D may be TRBD1 (6 bases). The V gene lost 5 bases and the J gene lost 4 bases, with 17 bases spanning the gap. The CDR3 sequence is 15 residues long. CDR1 and CDR2 from the germline V gene are SNHLY and FYNNEI. The CDR3 DNA reads TGTGCCAGCAGTAGATCAACAGGGAGCGGCTATGGCTACACCTTC. Translated, it gives CASSRSTGSGYGYTF.

Only one count was recorded for this clone. The genes are TRBV19 and TRBJ1-2; 7 nucleotides align to TRBD1. The CDR3 contains 15 residues. In germline, CDR1 is LNHDA, CDR2 SQIVND (reference sequence). V trimming: 4 bases; J trimming: 0 bases; junction bases outside the gene matches: 5. In DNA form, the CDR3 reads TGTGCCAGTAGTAGGCCGGGACAGACTAACTATGGCTACACCTTC. It encodes CASSRPGQTNYGYTF.

This clone came up once. The chain is built from TRBV13 and TRBJ2-1, with 7 bases fitting TRBD1. Germline values: CDR1 PRHDT, CDR2 FYEKMQ (reference sequence). The CDR3 extends over 15 amino acids. V trimming: 5 bases; J trimming: 10 bases; junction bases outside the gene matches: 14. Here the CDR3 reads CASSLPGQRSREQFF. In DNA, the CDR3 is TGTGCCAGCAGCCTCCCGGGACAGCGATCGCGGGAGCAGTTCTTC.

The chain carries TRBV19 and TRBJ1-2; D unresolved. Germline CDR1 is LNHDA and CDR2 is SQIVND (reference sequence). The V end was cut by 5 bases, the J end by 7 bases, with 14 bases between. This CDR3 is 13 amino acids long. The CDR3 region has the DNA TGTGCCAGTAGTCCGGGTCCTCGGGGTGGCTACACCTTC. Residues: CASSPGPRGGYTF.

V is TRBV12-3 or TRBV12-4 and J is TRBJ1-5; D possibly corresponds to TRBD1 (5 bases). The CDR3 is 13 amino acids. V lost 5 bases, J lost 6 bases, and 11 bases lay in between. CDR3 DNA: TGTGCCAGCAGTCCCCCCGGGGGTCAGCCCCAGCATTTT. Translated: CASSPPGGQPQHF.

The chain couples TRBV19 to TRBJ2-7, with TRBD1 matching over 7 bases. This CDR3 spans 14 amino acids. CDR1 is LNHDA and CDR2 is SQIVND in the germline V gene (reference sequence). The trim removed 5 bases at V and 5 bases at J, leaving 9 bases unmatched. CDR3 coding DNA: TGTGCCAGTAGTCCCCGGACAGGAGGCGACGAGCAGTACTTC. This gives the protein CASSPRTGGDEQYF. The whole variable domain, remainder taken from reference TRBV19 and TRBJ2-7, is DGGITQSPKYLFRKEGQNVTLSCEQNLNHDAMYWYRQDPGQGLRLIYYSQIVNDFQKGDIAEGYSVSREKKESFPLTVTSAQKNPTAFYLCASSPRTGGDEQYFGPGTRLTVT.

The rearrangement joins TRBV5-4 to TRBJ2-2; 9 bases match TRBD1. The V gene's germline CDR1 is SGHNT and CDR2 YYREEE (reference sequence). V lost 0 bases and J lost 6; bases outside the gene matches: 3. This CDR3 is built from 15 residues. The CDR3 region is CASSLGGTGPGELFF. CDR3 sequence (DNA): TGTGCCAGCAGCTTGGGAGGGACAGGGCCCGGGGAGCTGTTTTTT.

The chain uses TRBV7-6 and TRBJ2-1, with 8 nucleotides matching TRBD2. From germline, CDR1 is SGHVS and CDR2 FNYEAQ. The CDR3 has 13 residues. V lost 4 bases to trimming and J lost 9 bases; unmatched junction nucleotides: 5. The CDR3 DNA follows: TGTGCCAGCAGCTCCGGACTAGCCGGTGAGCAGTTCTTC. Residues: CASSSGLAGEQFF.

The chain employs TRBV7-3 and TRBJ2-5; D might be TRBD1 (6 bases). Germline V gene sequence: CDR1 SGHTA, CDR2 FQGTGA. The CDR3 length is 15 residues. V was shortened by 3 bases and J by 0 bases, with 11 bases between the two germline ends. The CDR3 sequence is CASSLSGQYQETQYF. Written as DNA, the CDR3 is TGTGCCAGCAGCTTGTCGGGACAATACCAAGAGACCCAGTACTTC.

CDR3 in DNA: TGTGCTAGTGGTACCCGACAGGGAACTAATGAAAAACTGTTTTTT. This translates into CASGTRQGTNEKLFF. The rearrangement joins TRBV12-5 to TRBJ1-4, with TRBD1 identical over 7 bases. Germline-derived CDR1 and CDR2 are LGHNT and FRNRAP. V was clipped by 5 bases and J by 1 base; unmatched bases: 4. This CDR3 comprises 15 residues.